A single sample is the source of the 20 T cell receptor beta chains below, sequenced in a study of CD8+CD57+ T cells in acquired aplastic anemia. CDR3 and TCR beta VDJ profiling relied on a genomic DNA template. TCRdb called the reads again in MiXCR, with one record for every CDR3 protein. The repertoire holds about 110,000 distinct CDR3 sequences, with 50% to 65% as singletons. Sequenced: sorted CD4+, CD8+, or CD8+CD57+ T cells (not recorded which) from PBMCs. The receptors were sampled from a human donor in good health, serving as a control.

Points on this clonotype: Compared with germline, one end of the junction differs, possibly owing to a read error. The chain recombines TRBV20-1 with TRBJ2-2; D is possibly TRBD1 or TRBD2 (5 bases each). This CDR3 contains 15 residues. Germline V gene sequence: CDR1 DFQATT, CDR2 SNEGSKA (reference sequence). CDR3 region: CSAQRGTDNSGELFF. DNA for the CDR3: TGCAGTGCCCAGCGAGGGACGGACAACAGCGGGGAGCTGTTTTTT.

V gene TRBV6-1 combines with J gene TRBJ1-2; the D is unclear. The CDR3 consists of 14 residues. V was clipped by 7 bases and J by 4 bases, with 16 bases between them. Germline V CDR1 and CDR2: MNHNS, SASEGT. The CDR3 is CASISSGGSYGYTF. CDR3 nucleotide sequence: TGTGCCAGCATCTCAAGCGGAGGCAGCTATGGCTACACCTTC.

This chain uses TRBV10-3 with TRBJ1-2, with D tentatively TRBD1 (5 bases). V was shortened by 0 bases and J by 8 bases, with 22 bases between the two germline ends. Germline V gives CDR1 ENHRY, CDR2 SYGVKD. The CDR3 runs to 17 residues. CDR3: CAISESQERQPGRGYTF. CDR3 DNA: TGTGCCATCAGTGAGTCGCAGGAAAGACAACCAGGGCGCGGCTACACCTTC.

The chain employs TRBV9 and TRBJ2-7, with TRBD1 as a possible D gene (5 bases). The germline CDR1 and CDR2 sequences are SGDLS and YYNGEE. The CDR3 has 14 residues. V was pared by 4 bases and J by 3 bases, with 14 bases between. The CDR3 spells CASSIEYDSYEQYF. DNA of the CDR3: TGTGCCAGCAGCATAGAATACGACAGCTACGAGCAGTACTTC.

This clonotype was counted at least ten times. The gene calls are TRBV9 and TRBJ1-1, with no clear D. Per the germline V gene, CDR1 is SGDLS and CDR2 is YYNGEE. The CDR3 spans 16 residues. Trimming removed 4 bases at V and 1 base at J, with 17 bases between. The CDR3 sequence is CASSPGITAGNTEAFF. As DNA, the CDR3 is TGTGCCAGCAGCCCCGGGATCACCGCCGGGAACACTGAAGCTTTCTTT. Looking up the rest from reference TRBV9 and TRBJ1-1 gives the full variable domain: DSGVTQTPKHLITATGQRVTLRCSPRSGDLSVYWYQQSLDQGLQFLIQYYNGEERAKGNILERFSAQQFPDLHSELNLSSLELGDSALYFCASSPGITAGNTEAFFGQGTRLTVV.

The rearrangement joins TRBV4-2 to TRBJ2-3, with 13 bases identical to TRBD2. The CDR3 sequence is 16 residues long. The germline V gene has CDR1 LGHNA and CDR2 YNFKEQ. Trimming cost V 1 base and J 9 bases; bases outside gene matches: 7. CDR3 loop: CASSQALAGGLETQYF. In DNA form, the CDR3 reads TGTGCCAGCAGCCAAGCACTAGCGGGGGGGCTCGAGACGCAGTATTTT.

This clonotype has ten or more counts. The chain has TRBV4-3 and TRBJ2-3, with TRBD1 matching 8 bases. CDR1 is LGHNA, CDR2 YSLEER, per germline. This CDR3 contains 15 residues. After removal of 2 bases from V and 1 base from J, the junction contained 2 bases not matched to a gene. CDR3 in amino acids: CASSQLGQGTDTQYF. The CDR3 DNA sequence: TGCGCCAGCAGCCAATTGGGACAGGGCACAGATACGCAGTATTTT.

This chain connects TRBV19 to TRBJ1-4, with 7 bases lining up with TRBD1. The CDR3 is 16 residues long. Unmatched junction bases numbered 4, after V lost 1 base and J lost 2 bases. Germline V gives CDR1 LNHDA, CDR2 SQIVND (reference sequence). This CDR3 is CASSIGQGGTNEKLFF. As DNA, the CDR3 is TGTGCCAGTAGTATAGGGCAGGGGGGGACTAATGAAAAACTGTTTTTT.

A note on this clonotype: This may be a read error, as it is one base from a much larger clone. V usage is TRBV2 and J usage is TRBJ2-1; D might be TRBD2 (7 bases). CDR1 is SNHLY, CDR2 FYNNEI, per germline. The CDR3 length is 13 residues. In DNA form, the CDR3 reads TGTGTCAGCAGCGGGACATTTAACAATGAGCAGTTCTTC. Amino acids: CVSSGTFNNEQFF.

The CDR3 reads CASNQGGLEQYF. CDR3 nucleotides: TGTGCCAGCAATCAAGGGGGGCTCGAGCAGTACTTC. This chain joins TRBV7-2 and TRBJ2-7, with D tentatively TRBD1 or TRBD2 (6 bases each). The CDR3 is 12 residues long. V lost 7 bases and J 6 bases, leaving 13 bases between the germline ends. Germline lookup yields CDR1 SGHTA and CDR2 FQGNSA.

The chain is built from TRBV27 and TRBJ1-2, with TRBD1 matching 7 bases. This CDR3 spans 14 amino acids. Germline CDR1 reads MNHEY; CDR2 reads SMNVEV (reference sequence). The ends lost 5 bases at V and 4 bases at J; junction bases unmatched: 7. The CDR3 DNA sequence: TGTGCCAGCAGTCCCGGGACAGCCCGCTATGGCTACACCTTC. This translates into CASSPGTARYGYTF.

The chain links TRBV29-1 to TRBJ2-7; D is undetermined. This CDR3 contains 12 residues. Germline assignment: CDR1 SQVTM and CDR2 ANQGSEA. V lost 3 bases and J 3 bases, leaving 9 bases between the germline ends. The DNA of the CDR3 is TGCAGCGTTGATGGGGTTGGCTACGAGCAGTACTTC. Protein sequence: CSVDGVGYEQYF.

This clonotype has a count of ten or more. The chain carries TRBV12-3 or TRBV12-4 and TRBJ2-7, with D unclear. This CDR3 region has 12 residues. The ends were cut back, 5 bases at V and 4 bases at J, with 9 bases in the middle. CDR3 protein: CASSPNSYEQYF. The CDR3 DNA is TGTGCCAGCAGTCCAAACAGTTACGAGCAGTACTTC.

Only one count was recorded for this clonotype. The chain recombines TRBV15 with TRBJ2-5, with 7 bases aligning to TRBD2. CDR3 size: 12 residues. Germline V gives CDR1 LNHNV, CDR2 YYDKDF (reference sequence). CDR3 sequence (DNA): TGTGCGGGAGCGCGGGGGAAAGAGACCCAGTACTTC. It is translated as CAGARGKETQYF.

This clonotype occurred many times. The chain employs TRBV20-1 and TRBJ1-1; TRBD1 aligns across 8 bases. The ends lost 2 bases at V and 4 bases at J; junction bases unmatched: 6. CDR1 and CDR2 from the germline V gene are DFQATT and SNEGSKA (reference sequence). CDR3 length: 14 amino acids. The CDR3 loop is CSARTGQAATEAFF. The DNA of the CDR3 is TGCAGTGCTAGAACGGGACAGGCGGCCACTGAAGCTTTCTTT.

This clonotype appeared many times. The gene calls are TRBV25-1 and TRBJ2-3; either TRBD1 or TRBD2 may supply D (5 bases each). Germline V gene lookup returns CDR1 MGHDK and CDR2 SYGVNS. This CDR3 region has 15 residues. The V gene lost 5 bases and the J gene lost 2 bases, with 14 bases spanning the gap. Written as DNA, the CDR3 is TGTGCCAGCAGTCCGCTGACGGGGCCCACAGATACGCAGTATTTT. This sequence encodes CASSPLTGPTDTQYF.

The rearrangement uses TRBV19 and TRBJ1-6; TRBD1 is a possible D gene (5 bases). The V end was cut by 5 bases, the J end by 6 bases, with 11 bases between. This CDR3 has 14 residues. Germline loops: CDR1 LNHDA, CDR2 SQIVND (reference sequence). The CDR3 protein is CASSARDRNSPLHF. DNA of the CDR3: TGTGCCAGTAGTGCGCGGGACCGTAATTCACCCCTCCACTTT.

This clonotype was recorded a few times. This chain links TRBV3-1 with TRBJ1-1; D unresolved. This CDR3 is built from 15 residues. Germline V gene data show CDR1 as LGHDT and CDR2 as YNNKEL (reference sequence). Trimming left V 2 bases short and J 6 bases short, with 16 bases between. CDR3 coding DNA: TGTGCCAGCAGCCAAAGTTTTCGGGGTGCCCCTGAAGCTTTCTTT. This translates into CASSQSFRGAPEAFF.

The chain couples TRBV7-2 to TRBJ2-7, with D uncertain. CDR1 and CDR2 (germline): SGHTA, FQGNSA. V was clipped by 1 base and J by 4 bases, with 8 bases between them. The CDR3 sequence is 13 residues long. The CDR3 is CASSLERVYEQYF. The CDR3 coding sequence is TGTGCCAGCAGCTTAGAACGCGTGTACGAGCAGTACTTC.

This clonotype was seen repeatedly, ten times or more. This CDR3 reads CAWSETGGWYEQYF. As DNA, the CDR3 is TGTGCCTGGAGTGAGACAGGGGGCTGGTACGAGCAGTACTTC. The chain has TRBV30 and TRBJ2-7, with 10 bases matching TRBD1. Looked up from germline, CDR1 is GTSNPN and CDR2 is SVGIG (reference sequence). V shed 1 base and J 4 bases; nucleotides not matched to a gene: 4. This CDR3 contains 14 residues.